The rows below give T cell receptor beta chains drawn from one sample of a study of shared clonotypes between healthy human individuals. The data were produced by immunoSEQ multiplex PCR, yet TCRdb's version contains in-frame clones alone and is incomplete. In the table there are millions of clones, 90% to 95% of which are singletons. The sample comprised naive CD4+ T cells from PBMCs. The receptors derive from a man aged 18 to 35 in good health. Some clones in this sample may be carry-over from other donors' samples. The CDR3 runs from the conserved cysteine through the conserved F or W. A D gene is named only where the DNA matches it firmly. Clone size, where shown, is once, few, many, or a class for clones that have expanded.

>-|-|TRBJ2-1|TRBV7-9
CASSLRPSNNEQFF
TGTGCCAGCAGCTTACGGCCTAGCAACAATGAGCAGTTCTTC
>-|-|TRBJ2-7|TRBV18
CASSPSLTGRSSYEQYF
TGTGCCAGCTCACCCTCGCTAACAGGGAGAAGCTCCTACGAGCAGTACTTC
>-|-|TRBJ1-1|TRBV20-1
CSAGGNTEAFF
TGCAGTGCAGGGGGAAACACTGAAGCTTTCTTT
>-|-|TRBJ2-5|TRBV7-8
CASSKPYGGQETQYF
TGTGCCAGCAGCAAACCCTACGGAGGGCAAGAGACCCAGTACTTC
>TRBD2|-|TRBJ2-1|TRBV25-1
CASSASSGRRAYNEQFF
TGTGCCAGCAGTGCCTCTAGCGGGCGGAGAGCCTACAATGAGCAGTTCTTC
>TRBD1|-|TRBJ2-7|TRBV29-1
CSVGPRTGIYEQYF
TGCAGCGTCGGTCCGAGGACAGGGATCTACGAGCAGTACTTC
>-|-|TRBJ2-3|TRBV4-1
CASSHEVRPADTQYF
TGCGCCAGCAGCCACGAGGTCCGGCCCGCAGATACGCAGTATTTT
>TRBD2|-|TRBJ2-7|TRBV6-6
CASRGGRPLSYEQYF
TGTGCCAGCAGAGGCGGGAGGCCCCTCTCCTACGAGCAGTACTTC
>-|once|TRBJ2-2|TRBV2
CASSERTNTGELFF
TGTGCCAGCAGCGAGCGGACGAACACCGGGGAGCTGTTTTTT
>TRBD1|-|TRBJ2-7|TRBV6-1
CASRGQGVLTYEQYF
TGTGCCAGCAGAGGACAGGGGGTTTTAACCTACGAGCAGTACTTC
>TRBD2|-|TRBJ2-1|TRBV5-1
CASTLAGDNSNEQFF
TGCGCCAGCACCCTAGCGGGAGATAACAGTAATGAGCAGTTCTTC
>TRBD2|-|TRBJ2-1|TRBV5-1
CASSPGTSGRGEFF
TGCGCCAGCAGCCCCGGGACTAGCGGTCGAGGGGAGTTCTTC
>-|-|TRBJ2-6|TRBV7-3
CASSPAGRANVLTF
TGTGCCAGCAGCCCCGCGGGGCGGGCCAACGTCCTGACTTTC
>-|-|TRBJ2-7|TRBV7-3
CASSPGPGEQYF
TGTGCCAGCAGCCCGGGACCGGGGGAGCAGTACTTC
>-|once|TRBJ1-4|TRBV5-1
CASSLLSGGEKLFF
TGCGCCAGCAGCTTGTTATCGGGGGGAGAAAAACTGTTTTTT
>TRBD1|-|TRBJ1-1|TRBV4-1
CASSQPGTGVGDTEAFF
TGCGCCAGCAGCCAGCCAGGGACAGGGGTAGGTGACACTGAAGCTTTCTTT
>TRBD2|-|TRBJ2-2|TRBV5-1
CASSLFTSGNTGELFF
TGCGCCAGCAGCTTGTTTACTAGCGGGAACACCGGGGAGCTGTTTTTT
>-|-|TRBJ2-1|TRBV7-3
CASSLGHRSYNEQFF
TGTGCCAGCAGCTTGGGGCACAGATCCTACAATGAGCAGTTCTTC
>-|-|TRBJ2-1|TRBV21-1
CASSKKGTSGRGDNEQFF
TGTGCCAGCAGCAAAAAAGGGACTAGCGGGAGGGGGGACAATGAGCAGTTCTTC
>-|-|TRBJ2-7|TRBV7-2
CASSLVTHEQYF
TGTGCCAGCAGCTTAGTCACCCACGAGCAGTACTTC
>TRBD2|-|TRBJ2-3|TRBV7-8
CASSPHGGRGSTDTQYF
TGTGCCAGCAGCCCTCATGGCGGGAGGGGTAGCACAGATACGCAGTATTTT
>-|-|TRBJ1-5|TRBV7-2
CASSLRGGDQPQHF
TGTGCCAGCAGCTTGAGGGGCGGGGATCAGCCCCAGCATTTT
>TRBD2|-|TRBJ2-1|TRBV6-6
CASKLADSYNEQFF
TGTGCCAGCAAACTAGCGGACTCCTACAATGAGCAGTTCTTC
>-|-|TRBJ1-3|TRBV4-1
CASSQGSPGTGNTIYF
TGCGCCAGCAGCCAGGGATCACCAGGCACTGGAAACACCATATATTTT
>TRBD1|-|TRBJ2-2|TRBV5-4
CASRAGTGGFTGELFF
TGTGCCAGCAGGGCCGGGACAGGGGGCTTCACCGGGGAGCTGTTTTTT
>TRBD2|-|TRBJ2-3|TRBV5-1
CASSWTSGTSTDTQYF
TGCGCCAGCAGCTGGACTAGCGGTACTAGCACAGATACGCAGTATTTT
>-|-|TRBJ2-6|TRBV29-1
CSATGASGANVLTF
TGCAGCGCCACGGGGGCCTCTGGGGCCAACGTCCTGACTTTC
>TRBD2|-|TRBJ2-5|TRBV5-1
CASSLATSGRETQYF
TGCGCCAGCAGCTTGGCGACTAGCGGGAGGGAGACCCAGTACTTC
>-|-|TRBJ1-2|TRBV5-4
CASSLRGDGYTF
TGTGCCAGCAGCTTAAGGGGTGACGGCTACACCTTC
>TRBD1|-|TRBJ2-7|TRBV28
CASRGQGLTRGEQYF
TGTGCCTCGCGGGGACAGGGCTTGACGAGAGGCGAGCAGTACTTC
>-|-|TRBJ2-2|TRBV7-2
CASSLEAAGELFF
TGTGCCAGCAGCTTAGAGGCAGCCGGGGAGCTGTTTTTT
>-|-|TRBJ1-5|TRBV21-1
CASSIPRDFDQPQHF
TGTGCCAGCAGCATACCCCGGGATTTTGATCAGCCCCAGCATTTT
>-|-|TRBJ1-2|TRBV30
CAWSAGPGYTF
TGTGCCTGGAGTGCAGGGCCGGGCTACACCTTC
>-|-|TRBJ2-7|TRBV6-1
CASSAGTDSYEQYF
TGTGCCAGCAGTGCCGGGACTGACTCCTACGAGCAGTACTTC
>-|-|TRBJ2-7|TRBV18
CASSPAGTYEQYF
TGTGCCAGCTCACCAGCAGGGACCTACGAGCAGTACTTC
>-|once|TRBJ2-2|TRBV5-4
CASSHASGTFYTNTGELFF
TGTGCCAGCAGCCATGCCTCCGGGACCTTTTACACGAACACCGGGGAGCTGTTTTTT
>-|-|TRBJ2-7|TRBV4-1
CASSQDLYVIRDGEQYF
TGCGCCAGCAGCCAAGATCTATATGTAATCCGGGACGGAGAGCAGTACTTC
>TRBD1|-|TRBJ1-4|TRBV19
CASSIGSWTGPNEKLFF
TGTGCCAGTAGTATAGGATCCTGGACAGGACCCAATGAAAAACTGTTTTTT
>TRBD1|-|TRBJ1-1|TRBV6-1
CASSGTGGTEAFF
TGTGCCAGCAGCGGGACAGGGGGAACTGAAGCTTTCTTT
>-|-|TRBJ2-3|TRBV7-3
CASSRSWGQDTQYF
TGTGCCAGCAGCCGATCCTGGGGGCAAGATACGCAGTATTTT
>TRBD2|-|TRBJ2-2|TRBV18
CASSTSGSYTGELFF
TGTGCCAGCTCAACTAGCGGGAGTTACACCGGGGAGCTGTTTTTT
>-|few|TRBJ2-5|TRBV6-6
CASSWTRETQYF
TGTGCCAGCAGTTGGACGCGAGAGACCCAGTACTTC
>-|-|TRBJ2-7|TRBV11-3
CASSLKTDSSYEQYF
TGTGCCAGCAGCTTAAAAACAGATTCCTCCTACGAGCAGTACTTC
>-|-|TRBJ2-1|TRBV15
CATRTLTGLSYNEQFF
TGTGCCACCAGAACCCTTACGGGACTCTCCTACAATGAGCAGTTCTTC
>-|-|TRBJ2-2|TRBV5-8
CASSQGRNTGELFF
TGTGCCAGCAGTCAGGGCCGAAACACCGGGGAGCTGTTTTTT
>TRBD2|-|TRBJ2-3|TRBV9
CASSVLAATTDTQYF
TGTGCCAGCAGCGTACTAGCGGCGACAACAGATACGCAGTATTTT
>-|-|TRBJ2-2|TRBV4-1
CASSHETGELFF
TGCGCCAGCAGCCACGAAACCGGGGAGCTGTTTTTT
>-|-|TRBJ2-4|TRBV5-4
CASRRQFQNIQYF
TGTGCCAGCAGGAGACAGTTCCAAAACATTCAGTACTTC